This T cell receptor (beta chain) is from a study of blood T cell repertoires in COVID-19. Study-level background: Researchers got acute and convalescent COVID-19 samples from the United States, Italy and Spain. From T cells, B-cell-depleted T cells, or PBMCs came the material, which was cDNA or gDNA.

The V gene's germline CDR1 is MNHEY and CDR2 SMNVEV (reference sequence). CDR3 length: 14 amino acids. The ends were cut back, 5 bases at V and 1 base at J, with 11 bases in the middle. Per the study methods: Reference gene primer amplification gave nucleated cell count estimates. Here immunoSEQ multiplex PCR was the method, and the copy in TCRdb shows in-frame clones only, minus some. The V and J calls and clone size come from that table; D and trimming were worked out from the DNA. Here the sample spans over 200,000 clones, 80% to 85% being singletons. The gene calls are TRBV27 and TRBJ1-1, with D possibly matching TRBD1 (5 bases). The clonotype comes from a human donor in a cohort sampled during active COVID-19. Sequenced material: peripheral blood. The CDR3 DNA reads TGTGCCAGCAGTGCCCGGACACAGAACACTGAAGCTTTCTTT. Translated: CASSARTQNTEAFF.